The entry below describes one T cell receptor beta chain. Its antigen is still unknown. This sample was included in a study of T cell responses to AZD1222 COVID-19 vaccine. The CDR3 totals 17 residues. CDR1 and CDR2 (germline): SGHVS, FQNEAQ. V shed 5 bases, J shed 1 base, and the junction held 9 bases outside the gene matches. Study outcomes and limitations: Unmutated variant regions are reportedly the target of nearly half of TCRs that are spike-specific.

The assay was immunoSEQ multiplex PCR, and TCRdb's table has in-frame clones only and misses some. The sample carries 180,000 or so clones, around nine tenths recorded once. The sequence was obtained from an adult who received the AZD1222 COVID-19 vaccine. This specimen was peripheral blood, taken 28 days after the second AZD1222 dose. The rearrangement uses TRBV7-8 and TRBJ2-2; TRBD1 agrees at 8 bases. The DNA for the CDR3 is TGTGCCAGCAGCCTCAATAGTGGGACAGGGAACACCGGGGAGCTGTTTTTT. Its protein product is CASSLNSGTGNTGELFF.